A selection of T cell receptor beta chains follows, all from one sample in a study of response to subunit inactivated influenza vaccine. TCRdb reprocessed the RT-PCR reads via MiXCR and lists one record per CDR3 protein. The sample lists 710,000 or so distinct CDR3 sequences; around 16% were seen once. The source was PBMCs from blood, collected about 12 days after vaccination. Receptors originate from a man aged 45-65 years who received an inactivated influenza vaccine. The CDR3 runs from the conserved cysteine through the conserved F or W. Each record gives: J gene, V gene, D gene, clone size, CDR3 DNA, CDR3 protein. The D gene is left open where the match is weak. Clone sizes are given selectively: once, few, many, or a class where the clone is expanded.

j_call: TRBJ2-1
v_call: TRBV6-5
d_call: -
clone_size: -
cdr3_nt: TGTGCCAGCAGTTCGGGAGTTCGGAATGAGCAGTTCTTC
cdr3_aa: CASSSGVRNEQFF

j_call: TRBJ2-6
v_call: TRBV29-1
d_call: -
clone_size: -
cdr3_nt: TGCAGCGTTTCAACCGGCTCTGGGGCCAACGTCCTGACTTTC
cdr3_aa: CSVSTGSGANVLTF

j_call: TRBJ1-4
v_call: TRBV15
d_call: -
clone_size: -
cdr3_nt: TGTGCCACCAGAGGCCGGTTAGAAAAACTGTTTTTT
cdr3_aa: CATRGRLEKLFF

j_call: TRBJ2-2
v_call: TRBV6-1
d_call: -
clone_size: few
cdr3_nt: TGTGCCAGCAGGTCCCTGGGGGGGGCCCCCACCGGGGAGCTGTTTTTT
cdr3_aa: CASRSLGGAPTGELFF

j_call: TRBJ2-3
v_call: TRBV27
d_call: TRBD1
clone_size: few
cdr3_nt: TGTGCCAGCAGTAACTACGGGGACAGCCCCACAGATACGCAGTATTTT
cdr3_aa: CASSNYGDSPTDTQYF

j_call: TRBJ2-1
v_call: TRBV3-1
d_call: -
clone_size: -
cdr3_nt: TGTGCCAGTCGGGGATGGCCGACGAATGAGCAGTTCTTC
cdr3_aa: CASRGWPTNEQFF

j_call: TRBJ1-4
v_call: TRBV28
d_call: -
clone_size: -
cdr3_nt: TGTGCCAGCACCCTCCCGGTTGGGGGGCCTAATGAAAAACTGTTTTTT
cdr3_aa: CASTLPVGGPNEKLFF

j_call: TRBJ2-3
v_call: TRBV6-1
d_call: TRBD1
clone_size: few
cdr3_nt: TGTGCCAGCGGTAGACAGGGCTTGAACACAGATACGCAGTATTTT
cdr3_aa: CASGRQGLNTDTQYF

j_call: TRBJ2-1
v_call: TRBV7-9
d_call: TRBD1
clone_size: few
cdr3_nt: TGTGCCAGCAGTTCCGAGGACAGGCTCAATGAGCAGTTCTTC
cdr3_aa: CASSSEDRLNEQFF

j_call: TRBJ2-7
v_call: TRBV29-1
d_call: -
clone_size: once
cdr3_nt: TGCAGCGTTGAGGGGGGTAGTCCCTACGAGCAGTACTTC
cdr3_aa: CSVEGGSPYEQYF

j_call: TRBJ2-5
v_call: TRBV6-2/TRBV6-3
d_call: -
clone_size: -
cdr3_nt: TGTGCCAGCAGTACACAGGGCGCCCAAGAGACCCAGTACTTC
cdr3_aa: CASSTQGAQETQYF

j_call: TRBJ1-3
v_call: TRBV20-1
d_call: -
clone_size: few
cdr3_nt: TGCAGTGCTAGAGACCTGAGGGGCTCTGGAAACACCATATATTTT
cdr3_aa: CSARDLRGSGNTIYF

j_call: TRBJ1-2
v_call: TRBV12-3/TRBV12-4
d_call: -
clone_size: -
cdr3_nt: TGTGCCAGCAGTTTAGTTTTCGGGGCCTATGGCTACACCTTC
cdr3_aa: CASSLVFGAYGYTF

j_call: TRBJ1-5
v_call: TRBV3-1
d_call: TRBD1
clone_size: few
cdr3_nt: TGTGCCAGCAGCTACGGACAGGGGGGGAGATATAGCAATCAGCCCCAGCATTTT
cdr3_aa: CASSYGQGGRYSNQPQHF

j_call: TRBJ2-1
v_call: TRBV12-3/TRBV12-4
d_call: -
clone_size: many
cdr3_nt: TGTGCCAGCAGTTCGAGGTCGGGGGCCCGGTTCTTC
cdr3_aa: CASSSRSGARFF

j_call: TRBJ2-6
v_call: TRBV12-3/TRBV12-4
d_call: -
clone_size: -
cdr3_nt: TGTGCCAGCAGTTCTTGGGGGCCTGGGGCCAACGTCCTGACTTTC
cdr3_aa: CASSSWGPGANVLTF

j_call: TRBJ2-1
v_call: TRBV18
d_call: TRBD2
clone_size: -
cdr3_nt: TGTGCCAGCTCACCACCGGCGGGAAGCGGGAGCCGTGGGTTCTTC
cdr3_aa: CASSPPAGSGSRGFF

j_call: TRBJ2-3
v_call: TRBV10-3
d_call: TRBD2
clone_size: few
cdr3_nt: TGTGCCATCAGTGAGGGCGGGAGAGCAGATACGCAGTATTTT
cdr3_aa: CAISEGGRADTQYF